The rows below give T cell receptor beta chains drawn from one sample of a study of T cells after yellow fever vaccination. TCRdb called the 5' RACE reads again in MiXCR, with one record for every CDR3 protein. The sample has 90,000 to 130,000 distinct CDR3 sequences, 7% to 8.5% seen once. The input for sequencing was CD8+ T cells sorted from PBMCs, taken 45 days after the yellow fever booster vaccination. These receptor sequences come from a man between 25 and 39 years old who received the YFV17D yellow fever vaccine. CDR3s include the opening cysteine and the closing phenylalanine or tryptophan. The D gene is left open where the match is weak. Where a row states a size, it is once, few, many or the class of an expanded clone; other rows omit it.

j_call | clone_size | d_call | v_call | cdr3_aa | cdr3_nt
TRBJ2-2 | many | - | TRBV6-5 | CASSYTATGELFF | TGTGCCAGCAGTTATACAGCCACCGGGGAGCTGTTTTTT
TRBJ1-5 | many | - | TRBV6-1 | CASSEGTPDPINQPQHF | TGTGCCAGCAGCGAAGGCACCCCAGATCCTATAAATCAGCCCCAGCATTTT
TRBJ2-2 | few | - | TRBV20-1 | CSARDWLAATNTGELFF | TGCAGTGCTAGAGATTGGTTAGCGGCTACTAACACCGGGGAGCTGTTTTTT
TRBJ2-1 | many | TRBD1 | TRBV7-8 | CASSLAGTGWHNEQFF | TGTGCCAGCAGCTTAGCCGGGACAGGGTGGCACAATGAGCAGTTCTTC
TRBJ1-1 | many | - | TRBV2 | CASSEGQGSEAFF | TGTGCCAGCAGTGAAGGTCAGGGCTCTGAAGCTTTCTTT
TRBJ2-3 | many | TRBD2 | TRBV6-5 | CASSGSTDTQYF | TGTGCCAGTAGCGGGAGCACAGATACGCAGTATTTT
TRBJ2-7 | - | TRBD1 | TRBV27 | CASSLSSDRGTYEQYF | TGTGCCAGCAGTTTATCCTCGGACAGGGGAACCTACGAGCAGTACTTC
TRBJ2-6 | many | - | TRBV12-5 | CASGFALEKDSGANVLTF | TGTGCTAGTGGTTTCGCCCTGGAGAAGGACTCTGGGGCCAACGTCCTGACTTTC
TRBJ2-1 | few | - | TRBV7-9 | CASSSSTSSYNEQFF | TGTGCCAGCAGCTCCAGCACGAGCTCCTACAATGAGCAGTTCTTC
TRBJ1-1 | many | TRBD1 | TRBV6-6 | CASSYYGTDDTEAFF | TGTGCCAGCAGTTACTATGGGACAGATGACACTGAAGCTTTCTTT